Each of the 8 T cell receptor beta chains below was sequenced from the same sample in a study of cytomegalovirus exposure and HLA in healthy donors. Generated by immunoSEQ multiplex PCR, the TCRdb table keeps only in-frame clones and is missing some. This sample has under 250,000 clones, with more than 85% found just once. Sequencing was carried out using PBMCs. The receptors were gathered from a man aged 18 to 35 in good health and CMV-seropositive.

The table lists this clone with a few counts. CDR3 coding DNA: TGTGCCAGCAGCTCCCAAGCGGGATCCTACGAGCAGTACTTC. This translates into CASSSQAGSYEQYF. The chain has TRBV7-2 and TRBJ2-7, with 7 bases fitting TRBD2. The junction had 4 bases not matched to a gene; V was cut back by 4 bases and J by 1 base. The CDR3 contains 14 residues. Germline V gene lookup returns CDR1 SGHTA and CDR2 FQGNSA.

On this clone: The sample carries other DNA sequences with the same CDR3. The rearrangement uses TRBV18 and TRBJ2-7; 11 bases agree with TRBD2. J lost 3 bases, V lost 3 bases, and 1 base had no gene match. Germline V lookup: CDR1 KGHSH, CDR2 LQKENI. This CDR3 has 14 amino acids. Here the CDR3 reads CASSPTSGDYEQYF. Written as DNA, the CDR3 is TGTGCCAGCTCACCGACTAGCGGGGACTACGAGCAGTACTTC.

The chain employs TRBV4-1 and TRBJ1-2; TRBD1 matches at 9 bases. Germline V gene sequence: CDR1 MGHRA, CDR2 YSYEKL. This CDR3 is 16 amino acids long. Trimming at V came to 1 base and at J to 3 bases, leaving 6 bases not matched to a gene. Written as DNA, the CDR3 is TGCGCCAGCAGCCAAGTTCCCACAGGGGGCGACTATGGCTACACCTTC. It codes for CASSQVPTGGDYGYTF.

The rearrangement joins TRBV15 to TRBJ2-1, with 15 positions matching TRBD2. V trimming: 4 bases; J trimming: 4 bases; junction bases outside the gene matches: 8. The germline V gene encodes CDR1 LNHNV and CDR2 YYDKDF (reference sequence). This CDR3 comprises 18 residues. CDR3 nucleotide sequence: TGTGCCACCAGCAATGGACTAGCGGGAGGGCCGGTATACAATGAGCAGTTCTTC. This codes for CATSNGLAGGPVYNEQFF. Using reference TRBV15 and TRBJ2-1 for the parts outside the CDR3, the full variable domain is DAMVIQNPRYQVTQFGKPVTLSCSQTLNHNVMYWYQQKSSQAPKLLFHYYDKDFNNEADTPDNFQSRRPNTSFCFLDIRSPGLGDTAMYLCATSNGLAGGPVYNEQFFGPGTRLTVL.

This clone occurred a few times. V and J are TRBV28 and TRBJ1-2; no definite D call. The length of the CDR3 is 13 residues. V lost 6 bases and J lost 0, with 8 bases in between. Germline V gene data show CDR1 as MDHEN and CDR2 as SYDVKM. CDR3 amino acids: CASSRPPNYGYTF. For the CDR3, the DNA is TGTGCCAGCAGCCGGCCCCCTAACTATGGCTACACCTTC.

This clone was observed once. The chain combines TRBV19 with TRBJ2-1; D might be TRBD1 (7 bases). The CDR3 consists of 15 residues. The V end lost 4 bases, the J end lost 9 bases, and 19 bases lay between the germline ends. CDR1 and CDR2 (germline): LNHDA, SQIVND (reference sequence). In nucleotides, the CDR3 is TGTGCCAGTAGTAGGAGGGGGCTCCCACCGGGTGAGCAGTTCTTC. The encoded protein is CASSRRGLPPGEQFF. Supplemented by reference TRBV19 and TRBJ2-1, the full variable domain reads DGGITQSPKYLFRKEGQNVTLSCEQNLNHDAMYWYRQDPGQGLRLIYYSQIVNDFQKGDIAEGYSVSREKKESFPLTVTSAQKNPTAFYLCASSRRGLPPGEQFFGPGTRLTVL.

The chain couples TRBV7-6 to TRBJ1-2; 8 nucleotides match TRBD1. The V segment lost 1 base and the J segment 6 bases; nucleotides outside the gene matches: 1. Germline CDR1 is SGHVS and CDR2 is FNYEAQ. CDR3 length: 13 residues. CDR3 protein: CASSLGTGHGYTF. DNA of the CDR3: TGTGCCAGCAGCTTAGGGACAGGGCATGGCTACACCTTC.

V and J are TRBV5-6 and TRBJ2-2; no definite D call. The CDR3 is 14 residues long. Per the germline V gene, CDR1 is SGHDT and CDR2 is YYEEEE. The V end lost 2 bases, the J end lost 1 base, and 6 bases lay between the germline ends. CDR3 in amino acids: CASSFPGNTGELFF. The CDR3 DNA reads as TGTGCCAGCAGCTTCCCCGGGAACACCGGGGAGCTGTTTTTT. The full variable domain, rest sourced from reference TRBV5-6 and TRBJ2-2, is DAGVTQSPTHLIKTRGQQVTLRCSPKSGHDTVSWYQQALGQGPQFIFQYYEEEERQRGNFPDRFSGHQFPNYSSELNVNALLLGDSALYLCASSFPGNTGELFFGEGSRLTVL.